What follows is one T cell receptor (beta chain) and its context. This sample is drawn from a study of T cell changes during pregnancy in multiple sclerosis. There are 16 residues in the CDR3. Germline CDR1 reads LNHDA; CDR2 reads SQIVND (reference sequence). Trimming removed 8 bases from V and 2 bases from J; junction bases left unmatched: 8. Generated by immunoSEQ multiplex PCR, the TCRdb table keeps only in-frame clones and is missing some. The repertoire holds about 40,000 clones, roughly 92% seen once, with roughly 1.2% in the top ten. The specimen was peripheral blood, collected before pregnancy. V usage is TRBV19 and J usage is TRBJ1-4, with 10 positions matching TRBD1. The clonotype comes from a female donor with multiple sclerosis, enrolled in a pregnancy study. CDR3 in amino acids: CASGDRGAVTNEKLFF. CDR3 in DNA: TGTGCCAGTGGGGACAGGGGTGCGGTGACTAATGAAAAACTGTTTTTT.